These 12 T cell receptor beta chains share one sample of origin, sequenced in a study of blood T cell repertoires in COVID-19. Repertoires were generated with immunoSEQ multiplex PCR, while TCRdb's copy carries only in-frame clones and drops some. This sample has more than 250,000 clones, with roughly 90% found just once. Sequenced: PBMCs or T cells enriched from blood (not recorded which). The receptors come from a woman in her late teens or twenties with acute COVID-19.

This chain links TRBV5-1 with TRBJ2-3, with 9 positions matching TRBD2. The V gene's germline CDR1 is SGHRS and CDR2 YFSETQ. The CDR3 loop spans 14 amino acids. After removal of 2 bases from V and 6 bases from J, the junction contained 4 bases not matched to a gene. The CDR3 DNA reads TGCGCCAGCAGCTTACCTAGCGGGACGGATACGCAGTATTTT. Its translation: CASSLPSGTDTQYF.

The chain is built from TRBV5-8 and TRBJ1-1; a weak D match, TRBD1 (6 bases). V lost 3 bases to trimming and J lost 2 bases, with 11 bases between them. CDR3 length equals 14 residues. Germline CDR1 SGHTS, CDR2 YDEGEE. The CDR3 DNA sequence: TGTGCCAGCAGCTCACAGGGCCCAAACACTGAAGCTTTCTTT. It yields the protein CASSSQGPNTEAFF. The full variable domain, rest sourced from reference TRBV5-8 and TRBJ1-1, is EAGVTQSPTHLIKTRGQQATLRCSPISGHTSVYWYQQALGLGLQFLLWYDEGEERNRGNFPPRFSGRQFPNYSSELNVNALELEDSALYLCASSSQGPNTEAFFGQGTRLTVV.

J is TRBJ2-5 and V is TRBV6-5; D is uncertain. The CDR3 sequence is 14 residues long. V shed 0 bases and J shed 5 bases, with 10 bases lying between them. Germline V gene data show CDR1 as MNHEY and CDR2 as SVGAGI. The CDR3 region is CASSYSRLWETQYF. The CDR3 region has the DNA TGTGCCAGCAGTTACTCGAGGTTGTGGGAGACCCAGTACTTC.

The rearrangement links TRBV11-3 to TRBJ2-4; 8 bases fit TRBD2. V gave up 1 base and J gave up 9 bases; unmatched junction bases: 5. This CDR3 is built from 14 residues. CDR1 is SGHNT, CDR2 YENEEA, per germline. CDR3 nucleotide sequence: TGTGCCAGCAGCTTAGCCGGGAGGGATCGCATTCAGTACTTC. Its translation is CASSLAGRDRIQYF.

The chain combines TRBV11-2 with TRBJ1-1; 8 bases align to TRBD1. The junction had 5 bases not matched to a gene; V was cut back by 4 bases and J by 4 bases. CDR1 and CDR2 from the germline V gene are SGHAT and FQNNGV. The length of the CDR3 is 14 residues. The DNA of the CDR3 is TGTGCCAGCAGCTCGTTTACAGGGGGCACTGAAGCTTTCTTT. It codes for CASSSFTGGTEAFF.

The rearrangement uses TRBV28 and TRBJ1-1, with 7 bases matching TRBD1. J gave up 0 bases and V 3 bases, and 4 bases lay outside the gene matches. The CDR3 totals 15 residues. Germline values: CDR1 MDHEN, CDR2 SYDVKM. Here the CDR3 reads CASSFGDSVNTEAFF. DNA for the CDR3: TGTGCCAGCAGTTTTGGGGACAGTGTGAACACTGAAGCTTTCTTT.

The rearrangement links TRBV7-8 to TRBJ2-1; TRBD2 matches 9 bases. The V gene's germline CDR1 is SGHVS and CDR2 FQNEAQ. Trimming took 5 bases from V and 2 from J; bases not matched to a gene: 7. The CDR3 runs to 16 residues. The CDR3 reads CASSLLQREAYNEQFF. DNA for the CDR3: TGTGCCAGCAGCCTACTTCAGCGGGAGGCCTACAATGAGCAGTTCTTC.

In this sample, this clone turned up a few times. CDR3 region: CASSMGSGGGNQPQHF. The CDR3 nucleotides are TGTGCCAGTAGTATGGGGTCAGGGGGTGGCAATCAGCCCCAGCATTTT. The rearrangement uses TRBV19 and TRBJ1-5; 7 bases are a match to TRBD1. With 3 bases clipped from V and 2 bases from J, the junction kept 7 bases outside the gene matches. CDR3 length equals 16 residues. Looked up from germline, CDR1 is LNHDA and CDR2 is SQIVND (reference sequence).

This chain joins TRBV7-6 and TRBJ2-5, with TRBD2 matching over 10 bases. The CDR3 sequence is 14 residues long. The ends lost 5 bases at V and 5 bases at J; junction bases unmatched: 5. Per germline, CDR1 SGHVS and CDR2 FNYEAQ. This CDR3 reads CASSTSGEGETQYF. In DNA form, the CDR3 reads TGTGCCAGCAGCACTAGCGGGGAAGGGGAGACCCAGTACTTC.

The chain couples TRBV3-1 (or the pseudogene TRBV3-2) to TRBJ2-4; perhaps TRBD1 as D (5 bases). This CDR3 has 16 amino acids. The germline V and J ends were trimmed by 6 bases and 3 bases, with 18 bases remaining between them. Germline V gene sequence: CDR1 LGHDT, CDR2 YNNKEL (reference sequence). The CDR3 loop reads CASRLNQGSVKNIQYF. CDR3 sequence (DNA): TGTGCCAGCAGACTCAACCAGGGCAGTGTCAAAAACATTCAGTACTTC.

V is TRBV6-2 or TRBV6-3 and J is TRBJ1-5; D not certain. Germline loops: CDR1 MNHEY, CDR2 SVGEGT. The V end lost 5 bases, the J end lost 2 bases, and 10 bases lay between the germline ends. The CDR3 has 14 amino acids. The DNA for the CDR3 is TGTGCCAGCAGTCGCGAGGGCGGCAATCAGCCCCAGCATTTT. It yields the protein CASSREGGNQPQHF.

V usage is TRBV2 and J usage is TRBJ2-1, with 9 positions matching TRBD2. Germline values: CDR1 SNHLY, CDR2 FYNNEI. Trimming at V came to 5 bases and at J to 8 bases, leaving 10 bases not matched to a gene. The CDR3 runs to 15 residues. Here the CDR3 DNA reads TGTGCCAGCAGTACGGGGGTGGGACTAGCTTATGAGCAGTTCTTC. Translation: CASSTGVGLAYEQFF.